Presented here are 19 T cell receptor beta chains from one specimen sequenced in a study of spatial heterogeneity in lung cancer (dated by TCRdb to between 2017 and 2020). Library prep was done by 5' RACE. Sequencing was performed on a NextSeq 500. In-frame beta chains were kept once TCRdb had trimmed the public reads at Q25 with fastp and called clones with MiXCR. Under each unique CDR3 protein, matching rows form one entry showing the most common genes and DNA. This sample comprises 80,000 to 95,000 distinct CDR3 sequences, around 9% of them detected only once. The ten largest clones capture about 7% of the sample. The sample's time point label is to be understood as: sample taken at primary tumor resection. Whole RNA extracted from tumor and nontumor lung tissue, or from cryopreserved PBMC samples, was used for TCR sequencing without cell sorting. Sequencing was performed on PBMCs, taken at surgery. The receptors come from a male donor with early-stage non-small cell lung cancer.

The rearrangement links TRBV3-1 to TRBJ1-3; D might be TRBD1 (6 bases). V was trimmed by 4 bases and J by 2 bases, leaving 15 bases between them. Germline V CDR1 and CDR2: LGHDT, YNNKEL (reference sequence). The CDR3 covers 16 residues. The CDR3 DNA reads as TGTGCCAGCAGCCTACGGGGGCTAGGACCTGGAAACACCATATATTTT. Amino acids: CASSLRGLGPGNTIYF. The full variable domain, its missing parts supplied by reference TRBV3-1 and TRBJ1-3, is DTAVSQTPKYLVTQMGNDKSIKCEQNLGHDTMYWYKQDSKKFLKIMFSYNNKELIINETVPNRFSPKSPDKAHLNLHINSLELGDSAVYFCASSLRGLGPGNTIYFGEGSWLTVV.

V gene TRBV20-1 combines with J gene TRBJ2-5, with 8 nucleotides matching TRBD1. Germline V lookup: CDR1 DFQATT, CDR2 SNEGSKA (reference sequence). The CDR3 sequence is 13 residues long. J gave up 1 base and V 5 bases, and 3 bases lay outside the gene matches. The CDR3 DNA is TGCAGTGCTGCCGACAGGGGCCAAGAGACCCAGTACTTC. Translated: CSAADRGQETQYF.

This clonotype was detected a few times. The chain recombines TRBV6-1 with TRBJ2-1; 9 positions agree with TRBD2. Germline V gene lookup returns CDR1 MNHNS and CDR2 SASEGT. This CDR3 comprises 16 residues. J was trimmed by 1 base and V by 5 bases; bases with no gene match: 6. The CDR3: CASSPLAGDSYNEQFF. The DNA for the CDR3 is TGTGCCAGCAGTCCTTTAGCGGGAGATTCCTACAATGAGCAGTTCTTC.

Of note for this clonotype: With a much larger clone just one base away, this may be a read error. The CDR3 sequence is CASSSTTLTYEQYF. CDR3 DNA sequence: TGTGCCAGCAGTTCCACGACACTAACCTACGAGCAGTACTTC. The rearrangement links TRBV7-2 to TRBJ2-7; D not certain. The CDR3 sequence is 14 residues long. V gave up 6 bases and J gave up 2 bases, with 14 bases separating them. CDR1 is SGHTA and CDR2 is FQGNSA in the germline V gene.

The V call is TRBV7-2, the J call TRBJ1-4; D remains unclear. Germline V gives CDR1 SGHTA, CDR2 FQGNSA. This CDR3 is built from 13 residues. V shed 3 bases and J shed 4 bases, with 6 bases lying between them. This CDR3 reads CASSLGINEKLFF. As DNA, the CDR3 is TGTGCCAGCAGCTTGGGGATTAATGAAAAACTGTTTTTT. Full variable domain (remainder filled in from reference TRBV7-2 and TRBJ1-4): GAGVSQSPSNKVTEKGKDVELRCDPISGHTALYWYRQSLGQGLEFLIYFQGNSAPDKSGLPSDRFSAERTGGSVSTLTIQRTQQEDSAVYLCASSLGINEKLFFGSGTQLSVL.

The sample holds many counts of this clonotype. The chain carries TRBV5-1 and TRBJ2-7, with 7 bases matching TRBD1. V trimming: 7 bases; J trimming: 1 base; junction bases outside the gene matches: 8. Per germline, CDR1 SGHRS and CDR2 YFSETQ. The CDR3 has 14 residues. CDR3: CASHEGAASYEQYF. In DNA form, the CDR3 reads TGCGCCAGCCATGAGGGGGCTGCGTCCTACGAGCAGTACTTC.

The rearrangement joins TRBV5-1 to TRBJ2-5; D is unresolved. Trimming pared 0 bases from V and 1 base from J, leaving 13 bases between. Germline CDR1 and CDR2: SGHRS and YFSETQ. The CDR3 is 16 amino acids. CDR3 protein: CASSLGGRSLQETQYF. The CDR3 coding sequence is TGCGCCAGCAGCTTGGGTGGTAGGAGCCTCCAAGAGACCCAGTACTTC.

V and J are TRBV7-8 and TRBJ2-7, with 8 bases identical to TRBD1. CDR1 is SGHVS, CDR2 FQNEAQ, per germline. This CDR3 has 16 amino acids. With 0 bases clipped from V and 0 bases from J, the junction kept 4 bases outside the gene matches. The CDR3 DNA reads TGTGCCAGCAGCTTAGCAGGACAGGGACCCTCCTACGAGCAGTACTTC. It is translated as CASSLAGQGPSYEQYF. Drawing the rest from reference TRBV7-8 and TRBJ2-7, the complete variable domain is GAGVSQSPRYKVAKRGQDVALRCDPISGHVSLFWYQQALGQGPEFLTYFQNEAQLDKSGLPSDRFFAERPEGSVSTLKIQRTQQEDSAVYLCASSLAGQGPSYEQYFGPGTRLTVT.

This clonotype was seen more than once but under ten times. The chain is built from TRBV2 and TRBJ2-1; TRBD2 matches 10 bases. The germline CDR1 and CDR2 sequences are SNHLY and FYNNEI. V was clipped by 3 bases and J by 4 bases; unmatched bases: 6. This CDR3 has 16 amino acids. CDR3 sequence: CASSEILAGVYNEQFF. The CDR3 nucleotides read TGTGCCAGCAGTGAGATCCTAGCGGGAGTTTACAATGAGCAGTTCTTC.

The sample holds a few counts of this clonotype. V usage is TRBV4-2 and J usage is TRBJ1-1; 9 positions agree with TRBD1. Unmatched junction bases numbered 1, after V lost 1 base and J lost 4 bases. This CDR3 is 14 amino acids long. Germline CDR1 is LGHNA and CDR2 is YNFKEQ. The DNA of the CDR3 is TGTGCCAGCAGCCAAGTGACAGGGGGCACTGAAGCTTTCTTT. Its protein product is CASSQVTGGTEAFF.

This clonotype was detected a few times. This chain connects TRBV7-9 to TRBJ1-1, with D unclear. V dropped 1 base and J dropped 2 bases, with 2 bases sitting between them. The CDR3 consists of 12 residues. CDR1 SEHNR and CDR2 FQNEAQ come from the germline V gene (reference sequence). The CDR3 protein is CASSLDNTEAFF. DNA for the CDR3: TGTGCCAGCAGCTTAGACAACACTGAAGCTTTCTTT. The full variable domain, rest sourced from reference TRBV7-9 and TRBJ1-1, is DTGVSQNPRHKITKRGQNVTFRCDPISEHNRLYWYRQTLGQGPEFLTYFQNEAQLEKSRLLSDRFSAERPKGSFSTLEIQRTEQGDSAMYLCASSLDNTEAFFGQGTRLTVV.

The chain combines TRBV4-3 with TRBJ2-7, with 7 bases matching TRBD1. There are 14 residues in the CDR3. The germline V gene encodes CDR1 LGHNA and CDR2 YSLEER. With 9 bases clipped from V and 2 bases from J, the junction kept 10 bases outside the gene matches. CDR3: CARTQRDRAYEQYF. The CDR3 bases are TGCGCCAGAACCCAAAGGGACAGAGCCTACGAGCAGTACTTC.

The sample holds many counts of this clonotype. The chain recombines TRBV7-3 with TRBJ1-5; D unclear. Germline V CDR1 and CDR2: SGHTA, FQGTGA. V lost 4 bases to trimming and J lost 0 bases, with 7 bases between them. The CDR3 runs 14 residues. The CDR3 sequence: CASSYTNSNQPQHF. The CDR3 nucleotides are TGTGCCAGCAGCTATACTAATAGCAATCAGCCCCAGCATTTT.

This clonotype was counted many times. The genes are TRBV7-8 and TRBJ2-5; D ambiguous. Trimming stripped 2 bases from V and 2 bases from J, with 9 bases between. CDR1 is SGHVS and CDR2 is FQNEAQ in the germline V gene. CDR3 length equals 14 residues. CDR3: CASSLSSRQETQYF. The CDR3, as DNA: TGTGCCAGCAGCTTAAGTTCCAGGCAAGAGACCCAGTACTTC.

The chain has TRBV11-2 and TRBJ2-2; D ambiguous. CDR1 SGHAT and CDR2 FQNNGV come from the germline V gene. The CDR3 loop spans 14 amino acids. V lost 5 bases, J lost 6 bases, and 13 bases lay in between. CDR3 in amino acids: CASSPQAPAGELFF. The CDR3 region has the DNA TGTGCCAGCAGCCCCCAGGCTCCCGCCGGGGAGCTGTTTTTT.

V gene TRBV7-9 combines with J gene TRBJ1-6, with D maybe TRBD1 (6 bases). V lost 1 base to trimming and J lost 0 bases, with 10 bases between them. The CDR3 spans 17 residues. The germline CDR1 and CDR2 sequences are SEHNR and FQNEAQ (reference sequence). The CDR3 protein is CASSLGQGSSYNSPLHF. The CDR3 DNA sequence: TGTGCCAGCAGCTTAGGCCAGGGGAGCTCCTATAATTCACCCCTCCACTTT. Looking up the rest from reference TRBV7-9 and TRBJ1-6 gives the full variable domain: DTGVSQNPRHKITKRGQNVTFRCDPISEHNRLYWYRQTLGQGPEFLTYFQNEAQLEKSRLLSDRFSAERPKGSFSTLEIQRTEQGDSAMYLCASSLGQGSSYNSPLHFGNGTRLTVT.

This clonotype was seen at least ten times. Written as DNA, the CDR3 is TGTGCCAGCAGGTCGGGGTCCTCCTACGAGCAGTACTTC. As protein: CASRSGSSYEQYF. The rearrangement uses TRBV5-5 and TRBJ2-7, with D possibly being TRBD2 (5 bases). V gave up 5 bases and J gave up 0 bases, with 9 bases separating them. CDR1 is SGHKS and CDR2 is YYEKEE in the germline V gene (reference sequence). This CDR3 is 13 amino acids long.

This clonotype was counted only a few times. This rearrangement joins TRBV5-6 to TRBJ2-3; 7 bases are shared with TRBD2. Losses at the gene ends were 2 bases for V and 2 bases for J; bases not matched to a gene: 5. The CDR3 has 15 amino acids. The germline V gene encodes CDR1 SGHDT and CDR2 YYEEEE. CDR3: CASSLAGRNTDTQYF. DNA for the CDR3: TGTGCCAGCAGCTTAGCGGGGAGAAACACAGATACGCAGTATTTT.

The rearrangement uses TRBV5-1 and TRBJ2-5; TRBD2 agrees at 10 bases. The junction had 14 bases not matched to a gene; V was cut back by 4 bases and J by 5 bases. This CDR3 comprises 17 residues. Per germline, CDR1 SGHRS and CDR2 YFSETQ. The CDR3 reads CASSPTGGSGGPETQYF. The CDR3 DNA is TGCGCCAGCAGCCCTACAGGAGGTAGCGGGGGGCCGGAGACCCAGTACTTC.